This T cell receptor beta chain was profiled in a study of neurological immune-mediated disorders (dated by TCRdb to between 2017 and 2020). At the level of the whole study: Peripheral blood TCR-beta repertoires from patients with HTLV-I-associated myelopathy (HAM/TSP), patients with multiple sclerosis, and healthy controls were compared in the study using UMI-based sequencing. Of the roughly 68 subjects in the cohort, around 14 were HAM/TSP patients, 34 were multiple sclerosis patients, and some 20 were healthy controls. Alongside PBMC samples, the set of about 97 TCR-beta libraries contained longitudinal samples, technical triplicates, and paired CD4+ and CD8+ T-cell subsets that had been sorted.

Inclusive of the bounding cysteine and phenylalanine, the CDR3 is 12 residues long. The retained sequence is limited to the CDR3, 36 bases, with the frame set at the first base. V is pared back by 8 bases and J by 5 bases, with 12 bases lying between the germline termini. The germline V gene (reference sequence) gives CDR1 as LNHNV and CDR2 as YYDKDF. Results the study describes overall, beyond this receptor: TCR clonal expansion was greatest in HAM/TSP patients and smallest in MS patients, who ranked below even healthy controls. Expanded clones from different subjects shared no identical CDR3 amino acid sequences, which suggests that TCR-beta repertoires were private in all groups.

A word on this clonotype: Its antigen is not yet known. No quality values exist for individual bases; no much larger clone is one base distant.

The healthy controls were volunteers from a blood bank in Maryland, USA. Unsorted PBMC libraries were generated from 2 million PBMCs stored in RNAlater at -80 °C until RNA extraction. Peripheral blood was subjected to Ficoll-Hypaque density gradient centrifugation to isolate PBMCs, which were then cryopreserved in liquid nitrogen. cDNA synthesis used template-switch 5'RACE with a primer carrying a 10-nucleotide random unique molecular identifier tagging each TCR transcript. Each sequencing run produced over 160 million TCR-beta sequences covering 15-18 subjects. The RNeasy kit was used for extraction of total RNA. Using the KAPA Real-time Library Amplification kit, TCR-beta VDJ regions were amplified with primers for the TCR constant region and the 5'RACE anchor. A first PCR added sample indexes and Illumina adaptors, and a second PCR then raised library yield. The roughly 650 bp TCR product was size-selected on a 2% E-gel SizeSelection system after Ampure bead purification. Before pooling, libraries had their quality checked on a Bioanalyzer, their concentration measured with Qubit, and their quantity determined with the Kapa Library Quantification kit. Paired-end 2 x 150 bp sequencing of the libraries was performed on an Illumina HiSeq 2500. To increase sequence diversity, about 24-32% phiX was spiked into each library pool. Turning to the authors' computational methods: Quality-filtered reads were processed with the UMI-based MiGEC pipeline, which removed over 75% of raw TCR sequences during error correction. IMGT germline references were used for alignment of VDJ genes, and clonotypes were defined by a unique CDR3 amino acid sequence together with V-J genes. VDJtools evaluated clonal expansion, Shannon diversity and CDR3 relatedness (CalcPairwiseDistances, ClusterSamples); CLCbio workbench built phylogenetic trees. Expanded clones were defined as having at least 8 unique UMIs, based on coefficient-of-variation modelling across technical triplicates. TCRdb ran its own pipeline on the public reads, namely fastp trimming at Q25 and MiXCR clone calling, and kept in-frame beta chains. One record per CDR3 amino acid sequence lists the most common genes and DNA. The V and J calls and clone size come from TCRdb's table, not from the authors' own analysis. The sample has approximately 30,000 distinct CDR3 sequences on record, 15% of them singletons. The ten largest clones add up to around 25% of the sample.

The V gene is TRBV15 and the J gene is TRBJ2-5; no D segment can be confidently identified. The sequence was obtained from a man aged 70-80 years in good health. Sequenced input: PBMCs. The nucleotide sequence is given as TGTGCCACCGGCAAGGGCGGTGAGACCCAGTACTTC. It codes for CATGKGGETQYF.